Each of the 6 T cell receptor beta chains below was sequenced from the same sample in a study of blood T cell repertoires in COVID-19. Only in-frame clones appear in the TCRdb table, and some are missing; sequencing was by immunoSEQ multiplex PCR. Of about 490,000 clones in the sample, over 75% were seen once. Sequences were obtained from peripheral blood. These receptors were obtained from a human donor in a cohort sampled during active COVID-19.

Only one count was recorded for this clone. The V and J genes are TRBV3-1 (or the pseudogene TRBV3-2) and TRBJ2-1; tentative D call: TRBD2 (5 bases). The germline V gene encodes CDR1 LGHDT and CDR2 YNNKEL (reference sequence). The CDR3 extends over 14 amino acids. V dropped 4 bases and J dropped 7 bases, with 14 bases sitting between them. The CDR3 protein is CASSPPPGRNEQFF. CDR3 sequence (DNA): TGTGCCAGCAGCCCCCCTCCGGGAAGGAATGAGCAGTTCTTC.

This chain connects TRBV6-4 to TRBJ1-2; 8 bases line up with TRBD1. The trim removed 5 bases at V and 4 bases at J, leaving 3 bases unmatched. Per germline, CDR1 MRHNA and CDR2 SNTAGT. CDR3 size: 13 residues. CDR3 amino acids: CASSLTGAYGYTF. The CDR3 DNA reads TGTGCCAGCAGTTTGACAGGGGCCTATGGCTACACCTTC.

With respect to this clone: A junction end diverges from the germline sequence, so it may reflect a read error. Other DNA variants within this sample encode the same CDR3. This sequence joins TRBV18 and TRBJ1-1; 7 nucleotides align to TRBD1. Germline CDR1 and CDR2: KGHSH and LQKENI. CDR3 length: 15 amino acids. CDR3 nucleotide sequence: TGTGCCAGCGCACCCCGACAGGGCAGTAACACTGAAGCTTTCTTT. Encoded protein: CASAPRQGSNTEAFF.

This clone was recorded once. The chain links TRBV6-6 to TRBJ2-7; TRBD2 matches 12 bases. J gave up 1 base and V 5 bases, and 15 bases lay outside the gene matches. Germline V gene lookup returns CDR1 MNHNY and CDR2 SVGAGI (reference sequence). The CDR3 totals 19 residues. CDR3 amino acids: CASSHNRGRGLAGSYEQYF. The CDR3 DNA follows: TGTGCCAGCAGTCATAACAGGGGCAGGGGACTAGCGGGTTCCTACGAGCAGTACTTC.

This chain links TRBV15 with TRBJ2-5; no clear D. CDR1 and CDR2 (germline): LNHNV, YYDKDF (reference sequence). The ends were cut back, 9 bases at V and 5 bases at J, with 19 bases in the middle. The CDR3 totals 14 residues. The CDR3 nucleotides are TGTGCCACTCGAGGCGCAGCCTCTCGGGAGACCCAGTACTTC. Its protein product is CATRGAASRETQYF.

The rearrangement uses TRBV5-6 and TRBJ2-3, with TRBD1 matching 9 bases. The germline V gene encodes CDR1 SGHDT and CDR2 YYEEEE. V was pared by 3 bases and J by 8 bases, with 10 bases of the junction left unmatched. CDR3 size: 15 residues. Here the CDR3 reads CASSSRDRDPGTQYF. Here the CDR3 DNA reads TGTGCCAGCAGCTCACGGGACAGGGACCCGGGTACGCAGTATTTT.